This entry concerns a single T cell receptor beta chain. The data belong to a study of blood T cell repertoires in COVID-19. About the research overall: The United States, Italy and Spain provided the acute and convalescent COVID-19 samples.

In the study's own analysis: Amplification from reference gene primers served as the basis for estimated nucleated cell counts. The data were produced by immunoSEQ multiplex PCR, yet TCRdb's version contains in-frame clones alone and is incomplete. The DNA was the basis for D and trimming; V, J and clone size are from that table. The data show 75,000 to 100,000 clones, roughly three quarters seen once. Per germline, CDR1 MNHEY and CDR2 SVGEGT. The V end lost 6 bases, the J end lost 4 bases, and 12 bases lay between the germline ends. This CDR3 is built from 13 residues. Material for sequencing was peripheral blood. The sequence was obtained from a woman over 75 with acute or convalescent COVID-19. The V call is TRBV6-2 or TRBV6-3, the J call TRBJ1-2; D may be TRBD1 (6 bases). The CDR3 sequence is CASSSGQSYGYTF. Here the CDR3 DNA reads TGTGCCAGCAGCTCTGGACAGTCCTATGGCTACACCTTC.